This section outlines one TCR beta chain sequence together with its context. These data come from a study of blood T cell repertoires in COVID-19. On the study more broadly: COVID-19 samples, acute and convalescent, were from the United States, Italy and Spain. T cells, B-cell-depleted T cells, or PBMCs provided the cDNA or gDNA that served as material.

Authors' data handling: It was from reference gene primer amplification that nucleated cell counts were estimated. Sequenced by immunoSEQ multiplex PCR; TCRdb stores in-frame clones only, minus some. That table supplies the V and J calls and clone size; D and trimming were determined from the DNA. The repertoire consists of over 120,000 clones, with 81% occurring once and the leading ten covering more than 6.5%. Trimming at V came to 6 bases and at J to 7 bases, leaving 7 bases not matched to a gene. Germline assignment: CDR1 MDHEN and CDR2 SYDVKM. There are 14 residues in the CDR3. The sequenced sample consisted of peripheral blood. The chain links TRBV28 to TRBJ2-7; 12 bases map to TRBD2. This TCR was sampled from a human donor in a cohort sampled during active COVID-19. The chain's CDR3 is CASRWTSGIWEQYF. The CDR3 DNA reads as TGTGCCAGCAGGTGGACTAGCGGGATTTGGGAGCAGTACTTC.